This TCR beta chain was identified during a study of T cells in Graves' hyperthyroidism and ophthalmopathy. There were TCR beta CDR3 regions amplified from RNA transcripts. TCR CDR3 underwent first-round RT-PCR with the HTBI primer set. TCRdb used MiXCR to reprocess the multiplex PCR reads, holding one entry per CDR3 protein. The table includes approximately 620,000 distinct CDR3 sequences, approximately 13% detected once. This clonotype came up many times. The length of the CDR3 is 14 residues. Germline V gene lookup returns CDR1 SQVTM and CDR2 ANQGSEA. Trimming cost V 5 bases and J 4 bases; bases outside gene matches: 5.

The receptor comes from a woman aged 30 to 39 with Graves' hyperthyroidism that later progressed to Graves' ophthalmopathy. The sample taken for sequencing was blood. This rearrangement joins TRBV29-1 to TRBJ2-3; 11 positions match TRBD2. The CDR3 loop is CSVRSGRAPDTQYF. In DNA, the CDR3 is TGCAGCGTTCGTAGCGGGAGGGCCCCAGATACGCAGTATTTT.